The present TCR beta chain was sequenced within a study of identical twins. Study-level results: Not following the same donors, the study drew its conclusions from cross-sectional statistical analysis. Within cord blood, abundant beta clonotypes carried fewer insertions, but memory repertoires showed no such trend.

With template switching, a universal primer site was added, and the cDNA carried unique molecular identifiers. MiXCR, run by TCRdb on the 5' RACE reads, gives a single entry per CDR3 protein. The repertoire holds approximately 300,000 distinct CDR3 sequences, with roughly 9.7% as singletons. As for this clonotype: As yet, its antigen is unknown.

This sample was also put to use in a study of yellow fever vaccine responses in identical twins.

Sample: CD8+ T cells sorted from blood. The sequence was obtained from a woman in her late teens or twenties in good health.

The CDR3 spells CSARDLEDRDYWEQYF. CDR3 nucleotides: TGCAGTGCTAGAGATCTCGAGGACAGGGATTATTGGGAGCAGTACTTC. The chain links TRBV20-1 to TRBJ2-7; 8 nucleotides align to TRBD1. This CDR3 contains 16 residues. CDR1 is DFQATT, CDR2 SNEGSKA, per germline (reference sequence). V was clipped by 0 bases and J by 7 bases; unmatched bases: 14.